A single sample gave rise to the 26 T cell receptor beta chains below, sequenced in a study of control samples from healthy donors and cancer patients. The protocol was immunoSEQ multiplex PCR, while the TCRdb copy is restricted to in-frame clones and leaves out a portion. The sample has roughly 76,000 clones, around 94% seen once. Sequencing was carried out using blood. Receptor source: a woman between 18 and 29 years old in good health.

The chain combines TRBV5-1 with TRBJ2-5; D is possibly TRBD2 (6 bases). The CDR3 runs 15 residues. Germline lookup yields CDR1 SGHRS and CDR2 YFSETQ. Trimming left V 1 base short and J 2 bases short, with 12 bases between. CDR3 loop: CASSLSGLPQETQYF. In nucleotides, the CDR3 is TGCGCCAGCAGCTTGTCCGGACTACCTCAAGAGACCCAGTACTTC.

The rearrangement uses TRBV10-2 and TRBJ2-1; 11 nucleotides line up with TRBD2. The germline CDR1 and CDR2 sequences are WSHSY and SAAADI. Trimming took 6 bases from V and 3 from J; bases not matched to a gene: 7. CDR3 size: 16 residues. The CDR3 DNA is TGCGCCAGCAGCCCAAGGACTAGCGGGCGCTACAATGAGCAGTTCTTC. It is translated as CASSPRTSGRYNEQFF.

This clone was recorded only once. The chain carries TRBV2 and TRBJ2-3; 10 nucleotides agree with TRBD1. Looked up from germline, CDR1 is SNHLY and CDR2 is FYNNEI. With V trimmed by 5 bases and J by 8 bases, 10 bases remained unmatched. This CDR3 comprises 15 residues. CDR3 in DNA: TGTGCCAGCAGTACGGACAGGGGGACTCATGGTACGCAGTATTTT. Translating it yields CASSTDRGTHGTQYF.

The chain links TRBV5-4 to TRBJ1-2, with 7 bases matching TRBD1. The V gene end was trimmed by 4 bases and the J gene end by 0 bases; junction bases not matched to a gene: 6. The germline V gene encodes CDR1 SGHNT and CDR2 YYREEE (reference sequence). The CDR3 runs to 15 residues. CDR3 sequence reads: CASSVDRVANYGYTF. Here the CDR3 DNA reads TGTGCCAGCAGCGTCGACAGGGTAGCTAACTATGGCTACACCTTC.

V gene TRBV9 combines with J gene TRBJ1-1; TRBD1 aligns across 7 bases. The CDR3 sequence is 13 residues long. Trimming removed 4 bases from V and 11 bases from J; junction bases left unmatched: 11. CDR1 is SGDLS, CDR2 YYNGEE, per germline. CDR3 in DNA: TGTGCCAGCAGCCCCTCGACAGGGCTCTCGGCTTTCTTT. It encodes CASSPSTGLSAFF. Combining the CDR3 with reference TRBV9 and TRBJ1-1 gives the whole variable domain DSGVTQTPKHLITATGQRVTLRCSPRSGDLSVYWYQQSLDQGLQFLIQYYNGEERAKGNILERFSAQQFPDLHSELNLSSLELGDSALYFCASSPSTGLSAFFGQGTRLTVV.

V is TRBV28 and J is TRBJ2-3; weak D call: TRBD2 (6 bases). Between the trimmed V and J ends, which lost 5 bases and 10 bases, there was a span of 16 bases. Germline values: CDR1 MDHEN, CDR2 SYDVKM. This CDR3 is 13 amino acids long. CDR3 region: CASSPAPGTSQYF. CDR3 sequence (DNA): TGTGCCAGCAGTCCCGCTCCCGGGACTTCGCAGTATTTT.

DNA for the CDR3: TGTGCCAGCAGTCTCCGGGACACGCCTGGAAACACCATATATTTT. This sequence encodes CASSLRDTPGNTIYF. V gene TRBV11-1 combines with J gene TRBJ1-3; maybe TRBD1 (6 bases). Germline CDR1 and CDR2: SGHAT and FQDESV (reference sequence). This CDR3 is built from 15 residues. Deletions cut 6 bases from V and 2 bases from J, with 14 bases between.

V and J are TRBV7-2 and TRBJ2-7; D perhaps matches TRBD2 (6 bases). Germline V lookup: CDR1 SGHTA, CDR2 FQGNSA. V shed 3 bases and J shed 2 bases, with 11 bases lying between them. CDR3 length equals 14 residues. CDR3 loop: CASSFPGLAYEQYF. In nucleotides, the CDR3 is TGTGCCAGCAGCTTTCCGGGACTTGCCTACGAGCAGTACTTC.

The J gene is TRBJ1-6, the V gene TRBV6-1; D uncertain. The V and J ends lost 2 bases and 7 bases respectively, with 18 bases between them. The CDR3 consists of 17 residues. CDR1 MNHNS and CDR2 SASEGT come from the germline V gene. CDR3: CASSEWFGSEKNSPLHF. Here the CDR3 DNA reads TGTGCCAGCAGTGAATGGTTTGGGTCCGAGAAAAATTCACCCCTCCACTTT.

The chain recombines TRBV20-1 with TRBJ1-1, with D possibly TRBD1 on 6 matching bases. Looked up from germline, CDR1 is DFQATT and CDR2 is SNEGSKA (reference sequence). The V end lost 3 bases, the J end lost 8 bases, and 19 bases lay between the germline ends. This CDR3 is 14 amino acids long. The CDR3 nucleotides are TGCAGTGCTAGTATGTCGGTCGGCAGGGGAGAAGCTTTCTTT. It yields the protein CSASMSVGRGEAFF.

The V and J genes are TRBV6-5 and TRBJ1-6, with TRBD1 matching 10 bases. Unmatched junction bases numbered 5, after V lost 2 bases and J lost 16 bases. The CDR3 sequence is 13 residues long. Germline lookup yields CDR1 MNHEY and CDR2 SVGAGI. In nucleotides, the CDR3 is TGTGCCAGCAGTTACGAGTCGGGACAGGGGCTCCACTTT. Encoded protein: CASSYESGQGLHF.

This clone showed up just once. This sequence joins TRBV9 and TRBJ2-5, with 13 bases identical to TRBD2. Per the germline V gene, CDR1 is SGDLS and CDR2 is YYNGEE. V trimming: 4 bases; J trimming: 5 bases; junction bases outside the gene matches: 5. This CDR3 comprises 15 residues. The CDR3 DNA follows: TGTGCCAGCAGCATGACTAGCGGGAGGCCCGAGACCCAGTACTTC. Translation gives CASSMTSGRPETQYF.

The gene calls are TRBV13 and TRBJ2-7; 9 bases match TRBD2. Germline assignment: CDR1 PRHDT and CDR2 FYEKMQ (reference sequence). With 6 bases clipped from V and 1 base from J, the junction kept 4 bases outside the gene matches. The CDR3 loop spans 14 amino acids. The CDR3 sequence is CASRALAGSYEQYF. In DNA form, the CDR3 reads TGTGCCAGCAGGGCCCTAGCGGGGTCCTACGAGCAGTACTTC.

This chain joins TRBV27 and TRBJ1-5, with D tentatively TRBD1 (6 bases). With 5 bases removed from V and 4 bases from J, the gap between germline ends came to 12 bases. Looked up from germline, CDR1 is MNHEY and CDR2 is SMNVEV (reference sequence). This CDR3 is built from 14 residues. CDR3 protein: CASSLRTANQPQHF. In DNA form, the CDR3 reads TGTGCCAGCAGTCTGCGGACAGCGAATCAGCCCCAGCATTTT.

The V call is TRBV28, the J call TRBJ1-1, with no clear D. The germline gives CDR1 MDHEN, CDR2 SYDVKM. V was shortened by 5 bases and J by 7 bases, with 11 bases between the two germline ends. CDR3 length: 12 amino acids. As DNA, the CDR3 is TGTGCCAGCAGTGTAAAACAGATTGAAGCTTTCTTT. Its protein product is CASSVKQIEAFF. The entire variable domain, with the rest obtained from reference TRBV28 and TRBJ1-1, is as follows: DVKVTQSSRYLVKRTGEKVFLECVQDMDHENMFWYRQDPGLGLRLIYFSYDVKMKEKGDIPEGYSVSREKKERFSLILESASTNQTSMYLCASSVKQIEAFFGQGTRLTVV.

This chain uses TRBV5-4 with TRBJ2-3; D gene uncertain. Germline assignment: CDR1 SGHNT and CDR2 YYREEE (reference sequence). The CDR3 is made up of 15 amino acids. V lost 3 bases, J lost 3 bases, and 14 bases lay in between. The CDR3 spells CASSSEWLGTDTQYF. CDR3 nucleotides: TGTGCCAGCAGCTCCGAATGGCTGGGGACAGATACGCAGTATTTT. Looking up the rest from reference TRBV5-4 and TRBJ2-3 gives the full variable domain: ETGVTQSPTHLIKTRGQQVTLRCSSQSGHNTVSWYQQALGQGPQFIFQYYREEENGRGNFPPRFSGLQFPNYSSELNVNALELDDSALYLCASSSEWLGTDTQYFGPGTRLTVL.

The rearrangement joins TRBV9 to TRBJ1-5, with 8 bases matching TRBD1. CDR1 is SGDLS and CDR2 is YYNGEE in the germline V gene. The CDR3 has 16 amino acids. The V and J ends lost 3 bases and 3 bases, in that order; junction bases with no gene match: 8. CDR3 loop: CASSAGQGGHNQPQHF. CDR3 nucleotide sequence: TGTGCCAGCAGCGCAGGACAGGGAGGGCACAATCAGCCCCAGCATTTT.

CDR3 nucleotides: TGTGCCAGCAGACAAAGACCGCCCGAAGGTTCACCCCTCCACTTT. It specifies CASRQRPPEGSPLHF. The gene calls are TRBV27 and TRBJ1-6; D not resolved. Germline V CDR1 and CDR2: MNHEY, SMNVEV (reference sequence). The length of the CDR3 is 15 residues. Trimming took off 6 bases at V and 9 bases at J, with 18 bases between the two ends.

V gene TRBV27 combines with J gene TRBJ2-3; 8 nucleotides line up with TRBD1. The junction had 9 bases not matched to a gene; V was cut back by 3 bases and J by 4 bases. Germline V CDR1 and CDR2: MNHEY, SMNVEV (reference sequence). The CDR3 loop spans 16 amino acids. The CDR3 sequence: CASSFGQGTLPDTQYF. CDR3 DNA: TGTGCCAGCAGTTTTGGACAGGGAACCCTCCCAGATACGCAGTATTTT.

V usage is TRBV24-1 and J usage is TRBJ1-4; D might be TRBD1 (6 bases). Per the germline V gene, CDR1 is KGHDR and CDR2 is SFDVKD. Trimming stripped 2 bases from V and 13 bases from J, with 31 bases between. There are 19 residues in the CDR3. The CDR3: CATSDCRGLNFVPFRVLFF. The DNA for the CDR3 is TGTGCCACCAGTGATTGTAGGGGGTTAAATTTCGTCCCGTTTCGTGTACTGTTTTTT.

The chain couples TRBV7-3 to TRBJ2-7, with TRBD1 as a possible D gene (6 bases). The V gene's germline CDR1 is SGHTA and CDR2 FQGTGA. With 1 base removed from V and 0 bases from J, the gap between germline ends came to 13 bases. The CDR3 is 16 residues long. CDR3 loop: CASSLKGRDNSYEQYF. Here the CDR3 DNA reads TGTGCCAGCAGCTTAAAAGGCAGGGACAACTCCTACGAGCAGTACTTC. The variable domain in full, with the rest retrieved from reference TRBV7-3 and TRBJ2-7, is GAGVSQTPSNKVTEKGKYVELRCDPISGHTALYWYRQSLGQGPEFLIYFQGTGAADDSGLPNDRFFAVRPEGSVSTLKIQRTERGDSAVYLCASSLKGRDNSYEQYFGPGTRLTVT.

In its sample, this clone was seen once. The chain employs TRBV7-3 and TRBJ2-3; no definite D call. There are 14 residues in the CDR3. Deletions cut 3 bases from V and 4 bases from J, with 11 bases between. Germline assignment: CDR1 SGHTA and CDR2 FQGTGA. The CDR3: CASSFEGGADTQYF. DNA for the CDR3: TGTGCCAGCAGCTTTGAAGGTGGGGCAGATACGCAGTATTTT. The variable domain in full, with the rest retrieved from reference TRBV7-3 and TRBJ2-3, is GAGVSQTPSNKVTEKGKYVELRCDPISGHTALYWYRQSLGQGPEFLIYFQGTGAADDSGLPNDRFFAVRPEGSVSTLKIQRTERGDSAVYLCASSFEGGADTQYFGPGTRLTVL.

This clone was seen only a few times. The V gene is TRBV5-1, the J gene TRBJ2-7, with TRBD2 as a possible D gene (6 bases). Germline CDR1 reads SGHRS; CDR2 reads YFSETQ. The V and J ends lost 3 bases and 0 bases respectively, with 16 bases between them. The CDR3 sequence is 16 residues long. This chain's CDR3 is CASSSGQGLSSYEQYF. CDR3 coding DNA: TGCGCCAGCAGCTCCGGACAAGGACTAAGCTCCTACGAGCAGTACTTC.

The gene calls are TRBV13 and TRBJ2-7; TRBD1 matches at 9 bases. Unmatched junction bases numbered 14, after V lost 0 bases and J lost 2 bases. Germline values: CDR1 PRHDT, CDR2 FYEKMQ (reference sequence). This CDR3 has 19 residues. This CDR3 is CASSLGGGTGIPPAYEQYF. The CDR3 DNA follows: TGTGCCAGCAGCTTAGGCGGGGGGACAGGGATTCCACCGGCCTACGAGCAGTACTTC.

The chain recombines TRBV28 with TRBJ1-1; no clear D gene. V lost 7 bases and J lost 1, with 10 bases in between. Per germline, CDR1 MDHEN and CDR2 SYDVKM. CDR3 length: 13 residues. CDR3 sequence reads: CASTRLANTEAFF. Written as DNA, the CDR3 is TGTGCCAGCACCCGACTGGCGAACACTGAAGCTTTCTTT.

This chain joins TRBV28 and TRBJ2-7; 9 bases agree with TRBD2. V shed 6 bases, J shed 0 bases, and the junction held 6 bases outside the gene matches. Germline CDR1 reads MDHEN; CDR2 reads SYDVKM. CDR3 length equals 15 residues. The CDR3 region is CASREQGLASYEQYF. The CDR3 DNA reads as TGTGCCAGCAGGGAGCAGGGACTAGCCTCCTACGAGCAGTACTTC.